What follows are 20 T cell receptor beta chains derived from one specimen sequenced in a study of T-cell reconstitution after alpha-beta-depleted transplantation in children. It was with unique molecular identifiers that the TCRbeta library was prepared. From the PCR reads, TCRdb called clonotypes with MiXCR, one entry per CDR3 protein. The table has about 72,000 distinct CDR3 sequences, 6% to 8% seen once. Sample: PBMCs from the stem cell graft donor, taken from the stem cell graft. Receptors were obtained from a human donor who donated a stem cell graft to a child with acute lymphoblastic leukemia.

This clonotype was observed many times. This sequence joins TRBV10-3 and TRBJ1-1; D unresolved. The CDR3 runs 12 residues. Looked up from germline, CDR1 is ENHRY and CDR2 is SYGVKD. V lost 5 bases and J 1 base, leaving 5 bases between the germline ends. The CDR3 DNA follows: TGTGCCATCAGTCCACAGAACACTGAAGCTTTCTTT. It encodes CAISPQNTEAFF.

This clonotype turned up a few times. The chain has TRBV18 and TRBJ2-7, with D perhaps TRBD2 (6 bases). Germline CDR1 reads KGHSH; CDR2 reads LQKENI. Trimming removed 0 bases from V and 4 bases from J, with 25 bases in between. The CDR3 is 19 residues long. The CDR3 nucleotides are TGTGCCAGCTCACCACCGGTAGCTGGGACTTCCCAGGTGTTGTACGAGCAGTACTTC. Its translation: CASSPPVAGTSQVLYEQYF.

This clonotype has ten or more counts. The chain joins TRBV4-1 to TRBJ2-2, with a possible D match to TRBD1 (5 bases). Deletions cut 6 bases from V and 1 base from J, with 18 bases between. The CDR3 contains 17 residues. CDR1 is MGHRA, CDR2 YSYEKL, per germline. The CDR3 DNA reads as TGCGCCAGCAGTCCCCTACCACGGACAAGGAACACCGGGGAGCTGTTTTTT. Translating it yields CASSPLPRTRNTGELFF.

This clonotype was recorded many times. The chain carries TRBV19 and TRBJ1-5, with 7 bases that match TRBD1. CDR1 and CDR2 (germline): LNHDA, SQIVND (reference sequence). The CDR3 sequence is 14 residues long. V lost 10 bases and J lost 1; bases outside the gene matches: 7. CDR3 sequence reads: CATQDRESNQPQHF. CDR3 coding DNA: TGTGCCACCCAAGACAGGGAAAGCAATCAGCCCCAGCATTTT.

The CDR3 protein is CASNSPKGGEIYGYTF. The CDR3 nucleotides are TGTGCCAGCAACAGTCCGAAGGGAGGCGAAATCTATGGCTACACCTTC. This chain uses TRBV28 with TRBJ1-2, with D unclear. This CDR3 is built from 16 residues. Deletions cut 7 bases from V and 4 bases from J, with 22 bases between. CDR1 is MDHEN and CDR2 is SYDVKM in the germline V gene.

In its sample, this clonotype was seen many times. The chain links TRBV7-9 to TRBJ1-4; no clear D. Germline-derived CDR1 and CDR2 are SEHNR and FQNEAQ (reference sequence). With 5 bases removed from V and 8 bases from J, the gap between germline ends came to 9 bases. CDR3 length: 12 residues. The CDR3 DNA follows: TGTGCCAGCAGCGACCGAGAGGAAAAACTGTTTTTT. Amino acids: CASSDREEKLFF.

This clonotype appeared many times. The chain carries TRBV7-8 and TRBJ1-2; no firm D call. CDR1 and CDR2 from the germline V gene are SGHVS and FQNEAQ. The length of the CDR3 is 15 residues. V was shortened by 3 bases and J by 2 bases, with 13 bases between the two germline ends. The CDR3 reads CASSFGAGGNYGYTF. In DNA, the CDR3 is TGTGCCAGCAGCTTCGGCGCGGGAGGGAACTATGGCTACACCTTC.

This clonotype was counted between two and nine times. The genes are TRBV29-1 and TRBJ2-7; D could derive from TRBD1 or TRBD2 (5 bases each). Germline V CDR1 and CDR2: SQVTM, ANQGSEA. V lost 3 bases, J lost 6 bases, and 15 bases lay in between. There are 13 residues in the CDR3. Written as DNA, the CDR3 is TGCAGCGTTGAGGGGCCCGGGACGACCGAGCAGTACTTC. Encoded protein: CSVEGPGTTEQYF.

Concerning this clonotype itself: At one end, the junction sequence differs from germline, possibly due to a read error. CDR3 protein: CASSVQGHHEEYF. The CDR3 DNA sequence: TGTGCCAGCAGTGTTCAGGGGCACCACGAGGAGTACTTC. The V gene is TRBV25-1, the J gene TRBJ2-7; tentative D call: TRBD1 (6 bases). Looked up from germline, CDR1 is MGHDK and CDR2 is SYGVNS. The CDR3 runs to 13 residues.

This clonotype was detected ten times or more. The chain has TRBV5-1 and TRBJ2-1; the match to TRBD2 covers 7 bases. The CDR3 contains 17 residues. With 0 bases clipped from V and 0 bases from J, the junction kept 6 bases outside the gene matches. Per the germline V gene, CDR1 is SGHRS and CDR2 is YFSETQ. CDR3 loop: CASSLEAAGSSYNEQFF. The CDR3 nucleotides are TGCGCCAGCAGCTTGGAGGCAGCGGGGAGCTCCTACAATGAGCAGTTCTTC.

There are many counts of this clonotype. The V gene is TRBV4-1, the J gene TRBJ2-7; the match to TRBD1 covers 7 bases. The J segment lost 6 bases and the V segment lost 4 bases, leaving 18 bases of the junction unmatched. The CDR3 loop spans 17 amino acids. Germline CDR1 and CDR2: MGHRA and YSYEKL. The CDR3 here is CASSLALDRVLRGEQYF. The CDR3 coding sequence is TGCGCCAGCAGCCTCGCCCTAGACAGGGTTCTAAGGGGCGAGCAGTACTTC.

This clonotype was recorded many times. The chain employs TRBV19 and TRBJ2-3; D possibly matches TRBD1 or TRBD2 (7 bases each). V shed 7 bases and J shed 2 bases, with 16 bases lying between them. CDR1 LNHDA and CDR2 SQIVND come from the germline V gene (reference sequence). The CDR3 covers 15 residues. CDR3 nucleotide sequence: TGTGCCAGTACCTTCTCAGGGGGGGACACAGATACGCAGTATTTT. Translating gives CASTFSGGDTDTQYF.

In its sample, this clonotype was seen many times. The V gene is TRBV15, the J gene TRBJ2-5; D may match TRBD1 or TRBD2 (6 bases each). From germline, CDR1 is LNHNV and CDR2 YYDKDF (reference sequence). The germline V and J ends were trimmed by 3 bases and 1 base, with 9 bases remaining between them. CDR3 length: 14 amino acids. CDR3 nucleotides: TGTGCCACCAGCAGGGGGGGCGTCCAAGAGACCCAGTACTTC. Amino acid sequence: CATSRGGVQETQYF.

This clonotype was seen ten or more times. The CDR3 reads CSARDGGHLNQPQHF. As DNA, the CDR3 is TGCAGTGCTAGAGATGGAGGACACCTCAATCAGCCCCAGCATTTT. The J gene is TRBJ1-5, the V gene TRBV20-1; maybe TRBD1 (5 bases). Germline CDR1 DFQATT, CDR2 SNEGSKA (reference sequence). This CDR3 is built from 15 residues. Deletions cut 0 bases from V and 3 bases from J, with 12 bases between.

In its sample, this clonotype was seen many times. The chain employs TRBV7-3 and TRBJ2-3; D may correspond to TRBD1 or TRBD2 (5 bases each). CDR1 is SGHTA and CDR2 is FQGTGA in the germline V gene. The CDR3 loop spans 14 amino acids. The CDR3: CAPNGTGSTDTQYF. In DNA form, the CDR3 reads TGTGCTCCAAATGGGACCGGCAGCACAGATACGCAGTATTTT. The full variable domain, its missing parts supplied by reference TRBV7-3 and TRBJ2-3, is GAGVSQTPSNKVTEKGKYVELRCDPISGHTALYWYRQSLGQGPEFLIYFQGTGAADDSGLPNDRFFAVRPEGSVSTLKIQRTERGDSAVYLCAPNGTGSTDTQYFGPGTRLTVL.

V and J are TRBV29-1 and TRBJ2-7; D uncertain. Germline values: CDR1 SQVTM, CDR2 ANQGSEA. The CDR3 runs to 10 residues. Trimming removed 8 bases from V and 6 bases from J, with 11 bases in between. CDR3 nucleotides: TGCAGCCCGGGCGAATGCGAGCAGTACTTC. This codes for CSPGECEQYF.

Many counts were recorded for this clonotype. The J gene is TRBJ2-3, the V gene TRBV28; D remains ambiguous. Per germline, CDR1 MDHEN and CDR2 SYDVKM. The CDR3 has 13 amino acids. Trimming left V 5 bases short and J 3 bases short, with 9 bases between. CDR3 nucleotide sequence: TGTGCCAGCAGTCCCCTTGCAACAGATACGCAGTATTTT. Amino acids: CASSPLATDTQYF.

This clonotype appeared once. This rearrangement joins TRBV5-1 to TRBJ2-5; D is perhaps TRBD1 (5 bases). The V and J ends lost 1 base and 5 bases respectively, with 15 bases between them. The CDR3 is 15 residues long. The germline V gene encodes CDR1 SGHRS and CDR2 YFSETQ. CDR3 nucleotide sequence: TGCGCCAGCAGCTTGTTTCAGGGCGTACAGGAGACCCAGTACTTC. This translates into CASSLFQGVQETQYF.

This clonotype has ten or more counts. V gene TRBV18 combines with J gene TRBJ2-1; 12 bases match TRBD2. CDR3 length equals 17 residues. The germline V gene encodes CDR1 KGHSH and CDR2 LQKENI. With V trimmed by 2 bases and J by 8 bases, 10 bases remained unmatched. CDR3 DNA sequence: TGTGCCAGCTCACCAAGGGTACTAGCGGGAGGAGTCGATGAGCAGTTCTTC. Its translation is CASSPRVLAGGVDEQFF.

This clonotype was detected many times. This CDR3 is CASSLLAGGRETQYF. CDR3 bases: TGTGCCAGCAGTTTACTAGCGGGGGGACGGGAGACCCAGTACTTC. The chain has TRBV27 and TRBJ2-5, with 11 bases aligning to TRBD2. CDR3 size: 15 residues. Looked up from germline, CDR1 is MNHEY and CDR2 is SMNVEV (reference sequence). Germline trimming cut 2 bases from V and 5 bases from J; bases unmatched to any gene: 4.